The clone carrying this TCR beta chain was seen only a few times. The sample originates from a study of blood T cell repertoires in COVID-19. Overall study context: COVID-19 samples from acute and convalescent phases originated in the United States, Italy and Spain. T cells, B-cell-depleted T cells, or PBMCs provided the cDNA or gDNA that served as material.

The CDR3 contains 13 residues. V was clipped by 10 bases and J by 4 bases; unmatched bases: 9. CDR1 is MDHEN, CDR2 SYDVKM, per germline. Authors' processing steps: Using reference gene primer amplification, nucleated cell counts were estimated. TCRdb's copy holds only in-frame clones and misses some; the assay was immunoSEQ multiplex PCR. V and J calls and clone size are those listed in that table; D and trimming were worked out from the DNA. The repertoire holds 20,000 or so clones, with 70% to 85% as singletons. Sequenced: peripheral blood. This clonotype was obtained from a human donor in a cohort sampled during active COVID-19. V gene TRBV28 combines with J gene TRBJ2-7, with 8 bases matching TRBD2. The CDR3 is CANSGRGSYEQYF. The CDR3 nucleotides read TGTGCCAACTCCGGGAGGGGCTCATACGAGCAGTACTTC.